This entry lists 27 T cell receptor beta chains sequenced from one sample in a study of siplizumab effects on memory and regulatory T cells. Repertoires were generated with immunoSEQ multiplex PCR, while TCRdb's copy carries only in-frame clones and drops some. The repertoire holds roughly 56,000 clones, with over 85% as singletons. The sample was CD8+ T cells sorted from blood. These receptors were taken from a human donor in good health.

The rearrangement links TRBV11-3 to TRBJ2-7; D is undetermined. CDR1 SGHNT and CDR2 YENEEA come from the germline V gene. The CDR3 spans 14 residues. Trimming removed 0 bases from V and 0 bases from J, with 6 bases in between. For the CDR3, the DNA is TGTGCCAGCAGCTTAGACACCGACTCCTACGAGCAGTACTTC. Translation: CASSLDTDSYEQYF.

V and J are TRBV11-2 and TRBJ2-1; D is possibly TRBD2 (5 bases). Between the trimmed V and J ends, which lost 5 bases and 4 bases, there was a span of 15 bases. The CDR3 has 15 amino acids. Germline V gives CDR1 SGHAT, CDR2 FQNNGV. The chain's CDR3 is CASSPVEGAYNEQFF. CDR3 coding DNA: TGTGCCAGCAGCCCCGTAGAGGGCGCGTACAATGAGCAGTTCTTC. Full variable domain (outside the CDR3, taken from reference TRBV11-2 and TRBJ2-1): EAGVAQSPRYKIIEKRQSVAFWCNPISGHATLYWYQQILGQGPKLLIQFQNNGVVDDSQLPKDRFSAERLKGVDSTLKIQPAKLEDSAVYLCASSPVEGAYNEQFFGPGTRLTVL.

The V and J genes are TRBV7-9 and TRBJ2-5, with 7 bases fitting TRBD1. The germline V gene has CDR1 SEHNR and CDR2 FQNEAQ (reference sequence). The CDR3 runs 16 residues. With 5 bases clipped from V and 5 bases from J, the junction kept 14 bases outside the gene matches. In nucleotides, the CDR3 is TGTGCCAGCAGCACAGATGTCGAGACAGGGTGGGAGACCCAGTACTTC. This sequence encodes CASSTDVETGWETQYF. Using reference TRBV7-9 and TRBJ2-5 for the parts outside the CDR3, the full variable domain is DTGVSQNPRHKITKRGQNVTFRCDPISEHNRLYWYRQTLGQGPEFLTYFQNEAQLEKSRLLSDRFSAERPKGSFSTLEIQRTEQGDSAMYLCASSTDVETGWETQYFGPGTRLLVL.

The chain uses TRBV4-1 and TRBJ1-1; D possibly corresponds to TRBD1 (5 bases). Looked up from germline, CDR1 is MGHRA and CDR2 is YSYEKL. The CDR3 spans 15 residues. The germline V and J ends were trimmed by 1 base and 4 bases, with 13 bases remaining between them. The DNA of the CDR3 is TGCGCCAGCAGCCAAGGAGACACAGGCGGCACTGAAGCTTTCTTT. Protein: CASSQGDTGGTEAFF.

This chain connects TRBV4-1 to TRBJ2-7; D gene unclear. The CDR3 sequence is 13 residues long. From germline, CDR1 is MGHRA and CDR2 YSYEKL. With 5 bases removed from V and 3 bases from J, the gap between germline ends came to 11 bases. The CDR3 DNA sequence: TGCGCCAGCAGCTTCCAAGGCAACTACGAGCAGTACTTC. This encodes CASSFQGNYEQYF.

The CDR3: CSVAGGASPYEQYF. In nucleotides, the CDR3 is TGCAGCGTTGCTGGAGGGGCTTCACCCTACGAGCAGTACTTC. J is TRBJ2-7 and V is TRBV29-1; a possible D gene is TRBD2 (6 bases). The CDR3 loop spans 14 amino acids. CDR1 and CDR2 from the germline V gene are SQVTM and ANQGSEA. V was pared by 4 bases and J by 2 bases, with 15 bases between.

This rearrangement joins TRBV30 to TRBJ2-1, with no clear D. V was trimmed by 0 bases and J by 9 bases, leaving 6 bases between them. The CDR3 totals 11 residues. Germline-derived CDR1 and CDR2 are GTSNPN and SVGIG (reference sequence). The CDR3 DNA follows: TGTGCCTGGAGTGTGGCCGGTGAGCAGTTCTTC. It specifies CAWSVAGEQFF.

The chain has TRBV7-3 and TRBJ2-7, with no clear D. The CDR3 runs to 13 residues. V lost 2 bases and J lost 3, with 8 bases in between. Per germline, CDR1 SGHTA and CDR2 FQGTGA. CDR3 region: CASSLWTDYEQYF. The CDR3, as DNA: TGTGCCAGCAGCTTATGGACGGACTACGAGCAGTACTTC.

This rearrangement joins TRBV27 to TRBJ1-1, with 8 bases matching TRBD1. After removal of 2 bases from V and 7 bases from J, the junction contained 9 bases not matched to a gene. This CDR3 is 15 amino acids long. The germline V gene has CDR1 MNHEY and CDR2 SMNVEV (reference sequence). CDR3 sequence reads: CASSLGTGGVLEAFF. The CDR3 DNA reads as TGTGCCAGCAGTTTAGGAACAGGGGGGGTACTTGAAGCTTTCTTT.

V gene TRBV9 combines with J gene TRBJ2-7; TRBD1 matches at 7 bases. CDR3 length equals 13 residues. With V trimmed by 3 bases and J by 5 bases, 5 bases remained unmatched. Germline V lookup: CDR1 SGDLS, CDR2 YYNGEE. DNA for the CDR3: TGTGCCAGCAGCGGGGAGACAGGGAACGAGCAGTACTTC. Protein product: CASSGETGNEQYF.

The CDR3 DNA is TGTGCCAGCTCACCGGGGTCTGGCTACGAGCAGTACTTC. This gives the protein CASSPGSGYEQYF. This chain joins TRBV18 and TRBJ2-7; unclear D gene. The ends were cut back, 3 bases at V and 3 bases at J, with 9 bases in the middle. The germline V gene encodes CDR1 KGHSH and CDR2 LQKENI. This CDR3 is 13 amino acids long. Complete variable domain (other parts from reference TRBV18 and TRBJ2-7): NAGVMQNPRHLVRRRGQEARLRCSPMKGHSHVYWYRQLPEEGLKFMVYLQKENIIDESGMPKERFSAEFPKEGPSILRIQQVVRGDSAAYFCASSPGSGYEQYFGPGTRLTVT.

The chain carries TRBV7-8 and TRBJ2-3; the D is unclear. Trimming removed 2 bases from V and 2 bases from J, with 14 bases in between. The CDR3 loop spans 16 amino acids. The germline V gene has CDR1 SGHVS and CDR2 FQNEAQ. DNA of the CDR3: TGTGCCAGCAGCTTATCTAAGATCCTAACCACAGATACGCAGTATTTT. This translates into CASSLSKILTTDTQYF.

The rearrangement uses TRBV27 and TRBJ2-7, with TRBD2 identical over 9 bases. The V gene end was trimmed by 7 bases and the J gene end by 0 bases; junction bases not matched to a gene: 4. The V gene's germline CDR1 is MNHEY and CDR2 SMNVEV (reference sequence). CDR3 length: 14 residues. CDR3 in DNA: TGTGCCAGCACCCCGCGGGGGGGCTCCTACGAGCAGTACTTC. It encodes CASTPRGGSYEQYF.

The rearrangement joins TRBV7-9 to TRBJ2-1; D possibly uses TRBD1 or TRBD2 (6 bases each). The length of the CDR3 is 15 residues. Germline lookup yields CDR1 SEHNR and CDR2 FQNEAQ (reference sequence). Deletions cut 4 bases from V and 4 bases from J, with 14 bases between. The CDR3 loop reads CASSSLRGVYNEQFF. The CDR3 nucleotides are TGTGCCAGCAGCTCACTAAGGGGGGTTTACAATGAGCAGTTCTTC.

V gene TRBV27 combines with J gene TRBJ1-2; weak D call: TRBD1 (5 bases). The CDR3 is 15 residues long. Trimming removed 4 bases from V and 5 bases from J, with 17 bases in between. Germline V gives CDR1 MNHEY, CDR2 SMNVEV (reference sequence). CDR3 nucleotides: TGTGCCAGCAGTTGGGGACTGGGACCCAATTATGGCTACACCTTC. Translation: CASSWGLGPNYGYTF.

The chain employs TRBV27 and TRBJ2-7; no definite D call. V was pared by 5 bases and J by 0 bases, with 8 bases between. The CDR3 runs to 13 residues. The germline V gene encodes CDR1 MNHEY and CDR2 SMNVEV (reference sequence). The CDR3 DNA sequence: TGTGCCAGCAGTCTATACCCCTCCTACGAGCAGTACTTC. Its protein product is CASSLYPSYEQYF.

The CDR3 nucleotides are TGCGCCAGCAGCCAAAACGACAGGGTGGGATATGGCTACACCTTC. Translating it yields CASSQNDRVGYGYTF. The gene calls are TRBV4-1 and TRBJ1-2; 7 bases are a match to TRBD1. Germline lookup yields CDR1 MGHRA and CDR2 YSYEKL. The CDR3 runs 15 residues. Germline trimming cut 2 bases from V and 5 bases from J; bases unmatched to any gene: 8.

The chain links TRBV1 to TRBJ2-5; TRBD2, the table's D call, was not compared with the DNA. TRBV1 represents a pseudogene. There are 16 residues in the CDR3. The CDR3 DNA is TGCACCAGCCACTTACCCTACGCTAGCGGCAAAGAGACCCAGTACTTC. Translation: CTSHLPYASGKETQYF.

For the CDR3, the DNA is TGTGCCAGCAGAGAGGACCCGGCCCAAGAGACCCAGTACTTC. Translation: CASREDPAQETQYF. The chain uses TRBV2 and TRBJ2-5, with D unclear. Germline CDR1 reads SNHLY; CDR2 reads FYNNEI. Deletions cut 6 bases from V and 1 base from J, with 12 bases between. The CDR3 runs 14 residues.

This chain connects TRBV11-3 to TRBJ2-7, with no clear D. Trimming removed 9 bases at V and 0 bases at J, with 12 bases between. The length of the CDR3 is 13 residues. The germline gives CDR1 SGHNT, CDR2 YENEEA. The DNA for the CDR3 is TGTGCCAGTAGACAACAGAGCTCCTACGAGCAGTACTTC. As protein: CASRQQSSYEQYF.

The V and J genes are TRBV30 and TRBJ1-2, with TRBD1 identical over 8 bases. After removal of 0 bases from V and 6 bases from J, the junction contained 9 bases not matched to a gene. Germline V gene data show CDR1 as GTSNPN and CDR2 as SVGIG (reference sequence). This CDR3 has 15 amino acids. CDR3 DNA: TGTGCCTGGAGTGTGAGGACAGGGTGGCTCGATGGCTACACCTTC. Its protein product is CAWSVRTGWLDGYTF.

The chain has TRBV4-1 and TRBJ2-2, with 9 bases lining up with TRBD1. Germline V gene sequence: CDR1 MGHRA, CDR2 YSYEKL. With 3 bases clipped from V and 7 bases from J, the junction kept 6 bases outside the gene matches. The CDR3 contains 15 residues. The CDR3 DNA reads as TGCGCCAGCAGCCACCCACAGGGGGCGTACGGGGAGCTGTTTTTT. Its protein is CASSHPQGAYGELFF.

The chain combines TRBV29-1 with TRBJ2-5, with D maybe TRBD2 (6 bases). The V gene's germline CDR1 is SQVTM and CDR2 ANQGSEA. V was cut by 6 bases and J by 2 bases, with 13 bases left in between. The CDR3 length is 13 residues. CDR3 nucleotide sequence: TGCAGCGTGGCGGGACCGAGACAAGAGACCCAGTACTTC. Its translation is CSVAGPRQETQYF.

The CDR3 DNA reads as TGCGCCAGCAAGTACCTGGGGAACTATGGCTACACCTTC. It translates to CASKYLGNYGYTF. This chain connects TRBV5-1 to TRBJ1-2; D unclear. V was cut by 6 bases and J by 2 bases, with 11 bases left in between. The CDR3 is made up of 13 amino acids. Germline V gene sequence: CDR1 SGHRS, CDR2 YFSETQ. Supplemented by reference TRBV5-1 and TRBJ1-2, the full variable domain reads KAGVTQTPRYLIKTRGQQVTLSCSPISGHRSVSWYQQTPGQGLQFLFEYFSETQRNKGNFPGRFSGRQFSNSRSEMNVSTLELGDSALYLCASKYLGNYGYTFGSGTRLTVV.

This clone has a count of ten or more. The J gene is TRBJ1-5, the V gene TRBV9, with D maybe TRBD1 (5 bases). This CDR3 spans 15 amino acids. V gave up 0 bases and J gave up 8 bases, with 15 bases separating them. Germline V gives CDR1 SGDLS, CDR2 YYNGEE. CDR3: CASSVEGRSREPQHF. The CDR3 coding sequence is TGTGCCAGCAGCGTAGAGGGACGGTCGAGGGAGCCCCAGCATTTT.

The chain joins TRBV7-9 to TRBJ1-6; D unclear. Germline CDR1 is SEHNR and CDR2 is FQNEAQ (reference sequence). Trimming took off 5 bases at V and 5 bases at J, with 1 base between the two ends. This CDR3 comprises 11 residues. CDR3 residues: CASSDNSPLHF. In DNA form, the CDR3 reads TGTGCCAGCAGCGATAATTCACCCCTCCACTTT.

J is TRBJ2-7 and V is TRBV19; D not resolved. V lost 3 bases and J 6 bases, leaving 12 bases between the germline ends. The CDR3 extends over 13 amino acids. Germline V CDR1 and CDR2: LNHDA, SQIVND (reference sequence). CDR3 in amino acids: CASSIGAAPEQYF. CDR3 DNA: TGTGCCAGTAGTATTGGCGCAGCCCCCGAGCAGTACTTC.